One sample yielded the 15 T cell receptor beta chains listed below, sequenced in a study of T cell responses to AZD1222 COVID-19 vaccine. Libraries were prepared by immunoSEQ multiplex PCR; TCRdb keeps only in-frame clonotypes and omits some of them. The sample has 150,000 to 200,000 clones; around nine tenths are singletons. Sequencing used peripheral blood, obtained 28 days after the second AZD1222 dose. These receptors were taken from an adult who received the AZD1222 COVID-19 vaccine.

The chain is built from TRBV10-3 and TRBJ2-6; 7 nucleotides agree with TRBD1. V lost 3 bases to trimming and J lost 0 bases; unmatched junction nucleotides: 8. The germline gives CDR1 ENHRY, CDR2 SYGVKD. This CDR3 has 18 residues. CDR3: CAISEPGQTFSGANVLTF. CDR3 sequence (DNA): TGTGCCATCAGTGAACCGGGACAGACCTTCTCTGGGGCCAACGTCCTGACTTTC.

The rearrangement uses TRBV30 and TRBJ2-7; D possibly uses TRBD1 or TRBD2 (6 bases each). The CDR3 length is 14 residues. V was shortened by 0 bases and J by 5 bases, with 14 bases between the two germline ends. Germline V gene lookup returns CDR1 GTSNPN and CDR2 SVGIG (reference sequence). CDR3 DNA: TGTGCCTGGAGTGTACCTGGGGGGCTGAACGAGCAGTACTTC. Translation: CAWSVPGGLNEQYF.

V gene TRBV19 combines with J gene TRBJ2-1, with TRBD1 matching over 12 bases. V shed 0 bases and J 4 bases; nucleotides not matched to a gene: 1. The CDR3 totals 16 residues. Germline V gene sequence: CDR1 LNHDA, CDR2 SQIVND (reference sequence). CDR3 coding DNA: TGTGCCAGTAGTATAGAGGGACAGGGGGCATACAATGAGCAGTTCTTC. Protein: CASSIEGQGAYNEQFF.

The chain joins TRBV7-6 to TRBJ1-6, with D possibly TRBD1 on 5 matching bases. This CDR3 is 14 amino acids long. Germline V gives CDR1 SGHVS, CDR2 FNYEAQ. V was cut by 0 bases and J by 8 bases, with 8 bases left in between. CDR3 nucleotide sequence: TGTGCCAGCAGCTTAGCGTGGGGGGATTCACCCCTCCACTTT. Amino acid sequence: CASSLAWGDSPLHF.

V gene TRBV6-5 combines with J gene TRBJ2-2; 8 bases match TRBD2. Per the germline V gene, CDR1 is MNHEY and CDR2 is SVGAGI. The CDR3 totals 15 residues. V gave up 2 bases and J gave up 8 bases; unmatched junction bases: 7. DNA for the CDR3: TGTGCCAGCAGTTACCCCCGGGGGGGTTCGGGGGAGCTGTTTTTT. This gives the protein CASSYPRGGSGELFF.

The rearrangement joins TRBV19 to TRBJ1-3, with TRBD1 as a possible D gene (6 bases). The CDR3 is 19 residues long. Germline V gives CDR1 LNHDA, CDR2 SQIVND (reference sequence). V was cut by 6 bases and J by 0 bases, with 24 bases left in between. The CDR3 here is CASSPSPTGTVHSGNTIYF. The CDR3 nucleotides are TGTGCCAGTAGCCCCTCTCCTACAGGGACTGTCCACTCTGGAAACACCATATATTTT.

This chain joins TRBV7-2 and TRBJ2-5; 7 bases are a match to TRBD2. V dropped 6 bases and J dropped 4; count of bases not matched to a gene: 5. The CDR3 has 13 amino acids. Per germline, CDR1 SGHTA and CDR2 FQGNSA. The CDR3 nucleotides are TGTGCCAGCAGACCAGCGGGGCGAGAGACCCAGTACTTC. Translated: CASRPAGRETQYF.

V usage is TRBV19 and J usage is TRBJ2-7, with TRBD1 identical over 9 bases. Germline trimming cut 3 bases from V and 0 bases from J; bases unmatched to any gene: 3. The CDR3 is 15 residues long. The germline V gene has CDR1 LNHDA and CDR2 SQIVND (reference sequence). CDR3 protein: CASSIGDRASYEQYF. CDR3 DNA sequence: TGTGCCAGTAGTATTGGGGACAGGGCCTCCTACGAGCAGTACTTC.

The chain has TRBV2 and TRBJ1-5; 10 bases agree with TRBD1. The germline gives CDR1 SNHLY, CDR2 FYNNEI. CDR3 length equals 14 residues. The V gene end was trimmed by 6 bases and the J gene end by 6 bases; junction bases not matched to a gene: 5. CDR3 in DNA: TGTGCCAGCAGAGCGACAGGGGGCGGTCAGCCCCAGCATTTT. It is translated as CASRATGGGQPQHF.

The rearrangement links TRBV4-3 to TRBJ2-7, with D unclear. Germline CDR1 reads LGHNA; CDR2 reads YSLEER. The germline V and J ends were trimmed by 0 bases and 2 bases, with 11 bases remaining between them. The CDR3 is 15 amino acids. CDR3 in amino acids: CASSQDKGGPYEQYF. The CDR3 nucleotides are TGCGCCAGCAGCCAAGATAAAGGCGGCCCCTACGAGCAGTACTTC.

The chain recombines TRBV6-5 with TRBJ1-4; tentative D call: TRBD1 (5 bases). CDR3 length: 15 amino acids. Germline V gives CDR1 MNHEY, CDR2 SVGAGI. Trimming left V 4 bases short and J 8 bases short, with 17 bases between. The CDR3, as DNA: TGTGCCAGCAGTTCCGCTGGGGGGGAAGGGGAAAAACTGTTTTTT. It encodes CASSSAGGEGEKLFF.

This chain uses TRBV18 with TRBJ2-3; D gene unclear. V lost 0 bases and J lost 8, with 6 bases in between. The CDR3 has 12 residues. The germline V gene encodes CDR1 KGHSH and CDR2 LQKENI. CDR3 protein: CASSPPAITQYF. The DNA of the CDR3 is TGTGCCAGCTCACCACCGGCGATTACGCAGTATTTT.

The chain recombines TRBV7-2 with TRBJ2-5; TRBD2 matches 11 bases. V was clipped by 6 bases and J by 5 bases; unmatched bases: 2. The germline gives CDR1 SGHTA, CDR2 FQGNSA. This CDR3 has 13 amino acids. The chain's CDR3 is CASSRTSGETQYF. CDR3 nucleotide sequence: TGTGCCAGCAGTCGGACTAGCGGGGAGACCCAGTACTTC. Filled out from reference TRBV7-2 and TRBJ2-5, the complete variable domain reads GAGVSQSPSNKVTEKGKDVELRCDPISGHTALYWYRQSLGQGLEFLIYFQGNSAPDKSGLPSDRFSAERTGGSVSTLTIQRTQQEDSAVYLCASSRTSGETQYFGPGTRLLVL.

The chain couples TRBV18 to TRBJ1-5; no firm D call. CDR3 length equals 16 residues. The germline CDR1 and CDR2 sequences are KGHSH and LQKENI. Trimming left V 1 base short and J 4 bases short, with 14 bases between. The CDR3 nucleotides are TGTGCCAGCTCACCACAGGGTACGGGGAATAATCAGCCCCAGCATTTT. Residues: CASSPQGTGNNQPQHF.

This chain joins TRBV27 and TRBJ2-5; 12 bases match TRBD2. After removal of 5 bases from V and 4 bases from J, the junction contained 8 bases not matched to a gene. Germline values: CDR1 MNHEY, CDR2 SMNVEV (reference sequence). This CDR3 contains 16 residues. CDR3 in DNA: TGTGCCAGCAGTCTCTTACTAGCGGGGGGCGTAGAGACCCAGTACTTC. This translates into CASSLLLAGGVETQYF.